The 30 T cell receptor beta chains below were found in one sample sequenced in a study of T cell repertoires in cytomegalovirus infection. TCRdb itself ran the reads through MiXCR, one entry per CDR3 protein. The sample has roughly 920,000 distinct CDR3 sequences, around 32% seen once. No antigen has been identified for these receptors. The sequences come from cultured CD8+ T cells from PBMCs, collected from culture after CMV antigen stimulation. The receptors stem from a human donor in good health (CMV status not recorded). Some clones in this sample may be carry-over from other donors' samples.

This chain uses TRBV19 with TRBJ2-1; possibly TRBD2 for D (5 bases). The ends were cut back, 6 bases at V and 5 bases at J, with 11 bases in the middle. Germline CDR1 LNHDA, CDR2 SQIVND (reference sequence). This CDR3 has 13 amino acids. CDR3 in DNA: TGTGCCAGTAGAGGACTGCTAAACAATGAGCAGTTCTTC. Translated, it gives CASRGLLNNEQFF.

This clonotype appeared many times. The CDR3 protein is CASSLAVSYEQYF. For the CDR3, the DNA is TGTGCCAGCAGCTTAGCTGTATCCTACGAGCAGTACTTC. The V and J genes are TRBV7-9 and TRBJ2-7; D remains ambiguous. The CDR3 covers 13 residues. V lost 0 bases and J 1 base, leaving 4 bases between the germline ends. Germline loops: CDR1 SEHNR, CDR2 FQNEAQ (reference sequence).

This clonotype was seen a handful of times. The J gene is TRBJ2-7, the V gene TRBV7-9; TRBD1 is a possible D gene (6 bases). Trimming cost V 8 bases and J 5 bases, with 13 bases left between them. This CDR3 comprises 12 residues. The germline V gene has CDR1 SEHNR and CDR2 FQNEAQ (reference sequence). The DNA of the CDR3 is TGTGCCAGCTACGGACAGTTCCACGAGCAGTACTTC. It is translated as CASYGQFHEQYF.

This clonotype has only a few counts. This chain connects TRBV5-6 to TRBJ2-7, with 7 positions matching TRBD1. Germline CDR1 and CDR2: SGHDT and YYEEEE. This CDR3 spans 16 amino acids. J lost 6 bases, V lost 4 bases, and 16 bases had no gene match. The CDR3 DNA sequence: TGTGCCAGCAGCGACCCGACAGGGAATCGGCATGGCGAGCAGTACTTC. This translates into CASSDPTGNRHGEQYF.

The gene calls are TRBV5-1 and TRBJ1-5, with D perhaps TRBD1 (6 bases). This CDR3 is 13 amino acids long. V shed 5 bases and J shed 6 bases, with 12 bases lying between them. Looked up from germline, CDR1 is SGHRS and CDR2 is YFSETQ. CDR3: CASSSEGGQPQHF. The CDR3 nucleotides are TGCGCCAGCAGTTCAGAGGGGGGTCAGCCCCAGCATTTT.

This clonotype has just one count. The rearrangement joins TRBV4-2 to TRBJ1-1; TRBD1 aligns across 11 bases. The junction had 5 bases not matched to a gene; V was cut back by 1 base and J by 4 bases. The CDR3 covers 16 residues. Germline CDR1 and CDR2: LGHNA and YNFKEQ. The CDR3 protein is CASSQGTGGVGTEAFF. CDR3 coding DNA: TGTGCCAGCAGCCAAGGGACAGGGGGCGTAGGCACTGAAGCTTTCTTT.

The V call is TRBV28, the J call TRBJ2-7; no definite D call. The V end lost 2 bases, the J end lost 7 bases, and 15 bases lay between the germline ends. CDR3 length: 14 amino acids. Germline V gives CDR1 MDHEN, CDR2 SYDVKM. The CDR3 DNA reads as TGTGCCAGCAGTTTAAGGGCCACACTGGAGGAGCAGTACGTC. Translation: CASSLRATLEEQYV.

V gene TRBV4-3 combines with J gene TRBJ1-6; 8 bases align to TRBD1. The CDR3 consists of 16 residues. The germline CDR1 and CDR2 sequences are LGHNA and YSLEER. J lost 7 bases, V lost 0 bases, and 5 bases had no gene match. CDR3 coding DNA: TGCGCCAGCAGCCAAGAAAACGGACAGGGAAATTCACCCCTCCACTTT. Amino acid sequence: CASSQENGQGNSPLHF.

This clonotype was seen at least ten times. The CDR3: CASSFRVEIGLDTGELFF. In DNA form, the CDR3 reads TGTGCCAGCAGTTTCAGGGTAGAGATTGGTTTGGACACCGGGGAGCTGTTTTTT. The rearrangement joins TRBV12-3 or TRBV12-4 to TRBJ2-2, with D maybe TRBD1 (5 bases). With 3 bases removed from V and 3 bases from J, the gap between germline ends came to 20 bases. The CDR3 has 18 amino acids.

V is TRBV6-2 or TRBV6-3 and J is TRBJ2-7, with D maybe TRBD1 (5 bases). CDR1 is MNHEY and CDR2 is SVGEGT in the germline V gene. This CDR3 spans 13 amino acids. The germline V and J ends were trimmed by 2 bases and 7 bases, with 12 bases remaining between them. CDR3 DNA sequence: TGTGCCAGCAGTTACGAAAAGGCAGGGGAGCAGTACGTC. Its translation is CASSYEKAGEQYV.

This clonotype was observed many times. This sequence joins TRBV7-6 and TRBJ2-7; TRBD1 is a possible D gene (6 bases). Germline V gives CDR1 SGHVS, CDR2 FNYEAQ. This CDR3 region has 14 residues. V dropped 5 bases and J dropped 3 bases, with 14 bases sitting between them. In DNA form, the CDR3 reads TGTGCCAGCAGCCCCGGACAGAAATTCTACGAGCAGTACTTC. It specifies CASSPGQKFYEQYF.

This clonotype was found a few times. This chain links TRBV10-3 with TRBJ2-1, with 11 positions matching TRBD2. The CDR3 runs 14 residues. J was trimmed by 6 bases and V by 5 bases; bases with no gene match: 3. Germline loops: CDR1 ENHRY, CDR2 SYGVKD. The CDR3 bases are TGTGCCATCAGTCTAGCGGGGGGCGTCAATGAGCAGTTCTTC. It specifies CAISLAGGVNEQFF.

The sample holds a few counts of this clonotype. DNA for the CDR3: TGTGCCAGCAGTGAGTGGACAGTTCCAAGGGATGAGCAGTTCTTC. This encodes CASSEWTVPRDEQFF. V gene TRBV2 combines with J gene TRBJ2-1; D is possibly TRBD1 (6 bases). V shed 3 bases and J shed 8 bases, with 17 bases lying between them. The CDR3 totals 15 residues. Germline V gene sequence: CDR1 SNHLY, CDR2 FYNNEI. Drawing the rest from reference TRBV2 and TRBJ2-1, the complete variable domain is EPEVTQTPSHQVTQMGQEVILRCVPISNHLYFYWYRQILGQKVEFLVSFYNNEISEKSEIFDDQFSVERPDGSNFTLKIRSTKLEDSAMYFCASSEWTVPRDEQFFGPGTRLTVL.

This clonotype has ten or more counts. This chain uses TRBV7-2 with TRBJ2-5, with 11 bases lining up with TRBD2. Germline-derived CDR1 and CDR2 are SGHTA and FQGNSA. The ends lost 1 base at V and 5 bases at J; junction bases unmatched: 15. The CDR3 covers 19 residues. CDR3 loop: CASSLGPSGSGGADETQYF. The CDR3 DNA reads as TGTGCCAGCAGCTTAGGGCCCTCGGGTAGCGGGGGGGCGGATGAGACCCAGTACTTC.

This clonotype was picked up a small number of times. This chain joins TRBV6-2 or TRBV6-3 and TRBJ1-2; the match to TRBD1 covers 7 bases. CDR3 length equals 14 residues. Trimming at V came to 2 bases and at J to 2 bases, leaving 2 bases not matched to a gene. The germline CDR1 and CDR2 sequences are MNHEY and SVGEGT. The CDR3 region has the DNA TGTGCCAGCAGTTACCCCAGGGGGAACTATGGCTACACCTTC. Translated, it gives CASSYPRGNYGYTF.

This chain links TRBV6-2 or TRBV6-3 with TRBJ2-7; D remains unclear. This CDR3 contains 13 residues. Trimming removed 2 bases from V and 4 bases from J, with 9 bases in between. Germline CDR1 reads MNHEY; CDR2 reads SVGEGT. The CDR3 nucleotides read TGTGCCAGCAGTTACCACACCCGATACGAGCAGTACGTC. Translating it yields CASSYHTRYEQYV.

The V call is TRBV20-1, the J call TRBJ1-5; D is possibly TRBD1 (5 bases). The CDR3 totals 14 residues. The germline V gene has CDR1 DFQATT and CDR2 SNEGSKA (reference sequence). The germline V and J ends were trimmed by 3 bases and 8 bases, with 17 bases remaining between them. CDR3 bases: TGCAGTGCTAGGGGGACGGACGGACGTGAGCCCCAGCATTTT. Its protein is CSARGTDGREPQHF.

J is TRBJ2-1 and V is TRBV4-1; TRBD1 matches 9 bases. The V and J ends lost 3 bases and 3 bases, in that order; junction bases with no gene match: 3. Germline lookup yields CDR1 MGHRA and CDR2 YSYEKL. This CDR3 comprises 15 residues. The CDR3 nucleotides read TGCGCCAGCAGCCATTCGGACAGGGGCTACAATGAGCAGTTCTTC. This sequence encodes CASSHSDRGYNEQFF.

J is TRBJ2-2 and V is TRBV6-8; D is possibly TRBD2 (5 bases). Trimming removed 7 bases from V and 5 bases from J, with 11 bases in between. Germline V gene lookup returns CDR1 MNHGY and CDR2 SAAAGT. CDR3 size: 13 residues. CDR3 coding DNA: TGTGCCAGCACCCTCTCGGGGACCGGGGAGCTGTTTTTT. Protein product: CASTLSGTGELFF.

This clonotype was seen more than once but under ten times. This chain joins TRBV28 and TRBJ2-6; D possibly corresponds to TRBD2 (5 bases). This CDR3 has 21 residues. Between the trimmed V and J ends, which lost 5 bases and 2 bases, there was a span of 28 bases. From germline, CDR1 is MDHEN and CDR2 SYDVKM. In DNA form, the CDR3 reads TGTGCCAGCAGTCCCCCCGCGGGTACGACCATAGGAAACCCTGGGGCCAACGTCCTGACTTTC. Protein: CASSPPAGTTIGNPGANVLTF.

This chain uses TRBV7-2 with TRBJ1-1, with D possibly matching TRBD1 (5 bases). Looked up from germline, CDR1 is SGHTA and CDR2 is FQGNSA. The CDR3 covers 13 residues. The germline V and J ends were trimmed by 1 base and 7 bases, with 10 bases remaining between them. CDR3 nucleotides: TGTGCCAGCAGCTTAGGCTTGGGGGTTGAAGCTTTCTTT. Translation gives CASSLGLGVEAFF. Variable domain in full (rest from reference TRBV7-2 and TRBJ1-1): GAGVSQSPSNKVTEKGKDVELRCDPISGHTALYWYRQSLGQGLEFLIYFQGNSAPDKSGLPSDRFSAERTGGSVSTLTIQRTQQEDSAVYLCASSLGLGVEAFFGQGTRLTVV.

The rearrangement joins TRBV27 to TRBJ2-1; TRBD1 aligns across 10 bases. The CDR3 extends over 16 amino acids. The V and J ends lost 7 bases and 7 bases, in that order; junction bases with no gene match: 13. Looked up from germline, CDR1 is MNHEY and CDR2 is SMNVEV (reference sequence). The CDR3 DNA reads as TGTGCCAGCACCAAAGGTCGGGACAGGGGCCTTAATGAGCAGTTCTTC. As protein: CASTKGRDRGLNEQFF.

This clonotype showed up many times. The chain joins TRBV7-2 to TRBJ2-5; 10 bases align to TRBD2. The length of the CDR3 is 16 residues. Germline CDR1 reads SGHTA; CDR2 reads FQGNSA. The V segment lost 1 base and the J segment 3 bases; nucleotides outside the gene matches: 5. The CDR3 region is CASSLGLAGAKETQYF. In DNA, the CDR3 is TGTGCCAGCAGCTTAGGGCTAGCGGGGGCCAAAGAGACCCAGTACTTC.

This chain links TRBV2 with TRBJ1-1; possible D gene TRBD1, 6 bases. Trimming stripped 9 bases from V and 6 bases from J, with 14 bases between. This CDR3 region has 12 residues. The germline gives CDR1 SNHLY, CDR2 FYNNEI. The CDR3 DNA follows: TGTGCCAGTGTCCCCGGACAGTCTGAAGCTTTCTTT. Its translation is CASVPGQSEAFF.

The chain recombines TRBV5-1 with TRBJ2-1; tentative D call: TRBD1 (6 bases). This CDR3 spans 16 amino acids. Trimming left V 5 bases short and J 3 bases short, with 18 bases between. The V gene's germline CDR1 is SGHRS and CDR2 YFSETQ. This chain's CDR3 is CASRRDPGQYYNEQFF. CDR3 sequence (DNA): TGCGCCAGCAGGAGGGACCCGGGACAATACTACAATGAGCAGTTCTTC. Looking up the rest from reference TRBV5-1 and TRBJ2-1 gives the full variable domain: KAGVTQTPRYLIKTRGQQVTLSCSPISGHRSVSWYQQTPGQGLQFLFEYFSETQRNKGNFPGRFSGRQFSNSRSEMNVSTLELGDSALYLCASRRDPGQYYNEQFFGPGTRLTVL.

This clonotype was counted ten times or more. Written as DNA, the CDR3 is TGTGCCAGCAGCCCAGGTGGGGGACGGGGAGACAAAAACATTCAGTACTTC. It specifies CASSPGGGRGDKNIQYF. The genes are TRBV7-2 and TRBJ2-4, with D perhaps matching TRBD1 or TRBD2 (5 bases each). Germline loops: CDR1 SGHTA, CDR2 FQGNSA. Trimming left V 5 bases short and J 3 bases short, with 20 bases between. This CDR3 region has 17 residues.

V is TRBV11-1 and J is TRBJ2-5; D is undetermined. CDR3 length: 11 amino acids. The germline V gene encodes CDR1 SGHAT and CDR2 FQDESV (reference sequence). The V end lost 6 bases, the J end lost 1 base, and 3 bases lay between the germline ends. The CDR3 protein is CASRAQETQYF. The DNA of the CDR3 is TGTGCCAGCAGAGCCCAAGAGACCCAGTACTTC. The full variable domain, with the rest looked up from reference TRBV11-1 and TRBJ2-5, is EAEVAQSPRYKITEKSQAVAFWCDPISGHATLYWYRQILGQGPELLVQFQDESVVDDSQLPKDRFSAERLKGVDSTLKIQPAELGDSAMYLCASRAQETQYFGPGTRLLVL.

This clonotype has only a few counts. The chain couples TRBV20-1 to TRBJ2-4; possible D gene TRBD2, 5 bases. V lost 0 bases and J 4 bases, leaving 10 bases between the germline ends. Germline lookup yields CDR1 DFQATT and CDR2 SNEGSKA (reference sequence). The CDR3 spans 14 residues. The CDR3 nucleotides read TGCAGTGCTAGAGAAAGGACTGGGAAAAACATTCAGTACTTC. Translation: CSARERTGKNIQYF.

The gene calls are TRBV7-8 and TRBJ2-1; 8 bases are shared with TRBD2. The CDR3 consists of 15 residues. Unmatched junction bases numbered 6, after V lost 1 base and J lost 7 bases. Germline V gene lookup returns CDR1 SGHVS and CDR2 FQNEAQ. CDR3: CASSLGGGRTNEQFF. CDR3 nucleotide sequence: TGTGCCAGCAGCTTAGGCGGGGGGCGTACAAATGAGCAGTTCTTC.

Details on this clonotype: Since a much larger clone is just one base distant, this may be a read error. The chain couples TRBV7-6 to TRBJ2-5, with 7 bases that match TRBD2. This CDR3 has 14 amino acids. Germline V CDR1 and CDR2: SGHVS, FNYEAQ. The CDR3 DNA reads TGTGCCAGCAGCCATGGACTAGTTCAAGAGACCCAGTGCTTC. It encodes CASSHGLVQETQCF. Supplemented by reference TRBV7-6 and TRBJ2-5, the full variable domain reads GAGVSQSPRYKVTKRGQDVALRCDPISGHVSLYWYRQALGQGPEFLTYFNYEAQQDKSGLPNDRFSAERPEGSISTLTIQRTEQRDSAMYRCASSHGLVQETQCFGPGTRLLVL.